The T cell receptor beta chain described here comes from a study of identical twins. In germline, CDR1 is KGHDR, CDR2 SFDVKD. This CDR3 spans 16 amino acids. V dropped 6 bases and J dropped 5; count of bases not matched to a gene: 13. TCRdb reprocessed the 5' RACE reads with MiXCR, giving one entry per CDR3 protein. The table lists about 470,000 distinct CDR3 sequences, 20% to 30% of them singletons. This same sample was also part of a study on T cells expressing NK-cell markers. This second study says: Sorted CD3+CD56+NKG2C+, CD3+CD56+NKG2C- and CD3+CD56-NKG2C+ T cells supplied TCR beta repertoires.

The receptor was derived from a young woman in good health. Specimen: CD4+ T cells sorted from blood. The rearrangement joins TRBV24-1 to TRBJ2-5; 8 bases are shared with TRBD2. The CDR3 sequence is CATSSGAAGGWETQYF. In DNA, the CDR3 is TGTGCCACCAGTTCAGGGGCGGCGGGGGGTTGGGAGACCCAGTACTTC.